This TCR beta chain derives from a study of blood T cells in healthy people across ages. Study outcomes and limitations: Strong correlation was found linking TCR beta diversity to naive T cell percentage.

The sample holds a few counts of this clonotype. The antigen remains unidentified. CDR1 and CDR2 (germline): SGHTA, FQGNSA. The ends lost 1 base at V and 0 bases at J; junction bases unmatched: 8. This CDR3 is 18 amino acids long. PCR was performed a second time for about 6 to 11 cycles using a sample-barcoded 5' primer and a J-beta primer mix. Each cDNA molecule received a tag from a template-switch adaptor that had 12 random nucleotides. From the 5' RACE reads, TCRdb called clonotypes with MiXCR, one entry per CDR3 protein. The sample gives about 720,000 distinct CDR3 sequences, about a fifth of which show up once; about 20% is in the top ten.

V and J are TRBV7-2 and TRBJ2-1; TRBD2 matches at 8 bases. The sequenced sample was blood. This TCR derives from a man between 65 and 80 years old in good health. CDR3 bases: TGTGCCAGCAGCTTAGTTTCGACGGGAGGGACCTCCTACAATGAGCAGTTCTTC. Amino acids: CASSLVSTGGTSYNEQFF.